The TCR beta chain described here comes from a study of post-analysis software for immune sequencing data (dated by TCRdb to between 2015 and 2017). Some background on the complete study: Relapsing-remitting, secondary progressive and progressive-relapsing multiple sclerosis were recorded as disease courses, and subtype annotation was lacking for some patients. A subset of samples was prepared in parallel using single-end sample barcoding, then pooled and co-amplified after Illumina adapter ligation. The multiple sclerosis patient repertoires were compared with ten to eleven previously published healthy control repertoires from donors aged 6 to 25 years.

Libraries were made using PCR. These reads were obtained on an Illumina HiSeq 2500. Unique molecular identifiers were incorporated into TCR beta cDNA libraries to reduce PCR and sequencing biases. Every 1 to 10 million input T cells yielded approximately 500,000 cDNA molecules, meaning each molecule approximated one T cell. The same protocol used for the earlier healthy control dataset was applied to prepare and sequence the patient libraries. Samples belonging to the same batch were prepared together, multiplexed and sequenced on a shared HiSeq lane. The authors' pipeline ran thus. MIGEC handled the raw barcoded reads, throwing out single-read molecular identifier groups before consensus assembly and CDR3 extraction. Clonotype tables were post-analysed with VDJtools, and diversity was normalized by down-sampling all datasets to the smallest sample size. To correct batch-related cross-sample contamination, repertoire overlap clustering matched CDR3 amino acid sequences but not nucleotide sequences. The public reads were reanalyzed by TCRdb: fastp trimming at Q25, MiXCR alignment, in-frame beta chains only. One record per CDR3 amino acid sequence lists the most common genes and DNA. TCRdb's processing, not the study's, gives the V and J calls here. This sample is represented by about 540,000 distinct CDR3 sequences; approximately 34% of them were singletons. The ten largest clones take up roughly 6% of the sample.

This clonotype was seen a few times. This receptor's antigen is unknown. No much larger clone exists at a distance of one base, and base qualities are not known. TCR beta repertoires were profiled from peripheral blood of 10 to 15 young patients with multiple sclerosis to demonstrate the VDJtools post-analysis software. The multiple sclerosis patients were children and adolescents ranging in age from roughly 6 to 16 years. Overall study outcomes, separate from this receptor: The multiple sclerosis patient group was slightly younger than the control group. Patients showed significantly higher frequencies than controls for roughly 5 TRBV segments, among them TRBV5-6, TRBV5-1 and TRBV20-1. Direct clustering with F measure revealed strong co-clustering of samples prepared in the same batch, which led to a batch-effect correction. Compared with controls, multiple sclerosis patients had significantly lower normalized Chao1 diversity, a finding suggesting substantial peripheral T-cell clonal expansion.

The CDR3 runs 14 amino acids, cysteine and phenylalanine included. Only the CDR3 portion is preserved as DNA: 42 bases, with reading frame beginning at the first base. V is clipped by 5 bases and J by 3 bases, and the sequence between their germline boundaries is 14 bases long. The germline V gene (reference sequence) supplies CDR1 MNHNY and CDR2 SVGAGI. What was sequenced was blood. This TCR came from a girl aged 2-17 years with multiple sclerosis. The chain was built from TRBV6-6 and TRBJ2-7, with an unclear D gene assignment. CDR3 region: CASSPRLEDYEQYF. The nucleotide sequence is TGTGCCAGCAGTCCTCGTCTAGAGGACTACGAGCAGTACTTC.